The rows below give T cell receptor beta chains drawn from one sample of a study of blood T cells in healthy people across ages. TCRdb redid the calling of the 5' RACE reads with MiXCR, one entry per CDR3 protein. The table includes 980,000 or so distinct CDR3 sequences, approximately 49% detected once. What was sequenced was blood. These receptors originate from a man in his thirties or forties in good health. CDR3s include the opening cysteine and the closing phenylalanine or tryptophan. The D gene is left open where the match is weak. A clone size is listed for some rows: how often the clone was seen (once, few, many), or a class if it is expanded.

j_gene | v_gene | d_gene | abundance | CDR3nt | CDR3aa
TRBJ2-4 | TRBV12-3/TRBV12-4 | NA | few | TGTGCCAGCAGTCAGGGACTTAGAAACATTCAGTACTTC | CASSQGLRNIQYF
TRBJ2-1 | TRBV20-1 | NA | NA | TGCAGTGCTGGGCCCCCGAGGGGAAGCTACAATGAGCAGTTCTTC | CSAGPPRGSYNEQFF
TRBJ2-2 | TRBV2 | NA | NA | TGTGCCAGCAGCGGACTGGCGAACACCGGGGGGCTGTTTTTT | CASSGLANTGGLFF
TRBJ2-7 | TRBV10-3 | TRBD2 | NA | TGTGCCATCAGTGAGACTAGCGGGGGTGACGAGCAGTACTTC | CAISETSGGDEQYF
TRBJ2-1 | TRBV12-3/TRBV12-4 | TRBD1 | once | TGTGGCAGCAGTTACAGGGGAGACCTCTCCTACAATGAGCAGTTCTTC | CGSSYRGDLSYNEQFF
TRBJ1-5 | TRBV20-1 | TRBD1 | NA | TGCAGTGCTGTCGACCCTTCACAGGGGGCGGCGAGCAATCAGCCCCAGCATTTT | CSAVDPSQGAASNQPQHF
TRBJ2-1 | TRBV6-5 | TRBD2 | NA | TGTGCCAGCAGTTACGTAGGGGCTTGGGGTAGCGGGGCTAATGGGACGAACAATGAGCAGTTCTTC | CASSYVGAWGSGANGTNNEQFF
TRBJ2-3 | TRBV20-1 | NA | once | TGCAGTGCTAGGGGCCCAGGGAATACAGATACGCAGTATTTT | CSARGPGNTDTQYF
TRBJ2-7 | TRBV19 | TRBD1 | NA | TGTGCCACAATTGGGATTAGACAGGGCGCCTACGAGCAGTACTTC | CATIGIRQGAYEQYF
TRBJ2-7 | TRBV19 | NA | NA | TGTGCCAGTAGGGACACCAAATACGAGCAGTACTTC | CASRDTKYEQYF
TRBJ2-6 | TRBV11-1 | TRBD1 | NA | TGTGCCAGCAGCTTGGGGGACAGACCCTCTGGGGCCAACGTCCTGACTTTC | CASSLGDRPSGANVLTF
TRBJ1-1 | TRBV7-9 | NA | NA | TGTGCCAGCAGCGGATTGGAAGCTTTCTTT | CASSGLEAFF
TRBJ1-5 | TRBV2 | TRBD1 | NA | TGTGCCAGCACACCGGGACAGGGATCTCAGCCCCGGCATTTT | CASTPGQGSQPRHF
TRBJ2-3 | TRBV20-1 | TRBD2 | NA | TGCAGTGCTACAGCGGGGGGAATCGCAGATACGCAGTATTTT | CSATAGGIADTQYF
TRBJ1-1 | TRBV4-3 | TRBD1 | few | TGCGCCAGCAGCCACGCGACAGGGAGGGAGAACACTGAAGCTTTCTTT | CASSHATGRENTEAFF
TRBJ1-5 | TRBV12-3/TRBV12-4 | TRBD1 | NA | TGTGCCAGCAGTTTCGAGGGACAGGGGACCCCCCAGCATTTT | CASSFEGQGTPQHF
TRBJ2-1 | TRBV20-1 | TRBD2 | NA | TGCAGTGCTAGGACCGGGACTAGTTATGATGAGCAGTTCTTC | CSARTGTSYDEQFF
TRBJ2-5 | TRBV10-3 | NA | few | TGTGCCATCAGTGATACTAGGGGGCAAGAGACCCAGTACTTC | CAISDTRGQETQYF
TRBJ2-7 | TRBV18 | NA | few | TGTGCCAGCTCCCACCCGCACGGTCCCTACGAGCAGTACTTC | CASSHPHGPYEQYF
TRBJ2-7 | TRBV20-1 | NA | NA | TGCAGTGCTAGAGATCTCCTAGCGAGCTACGAGCAGTACTTC | CSARDLLASYEQYF
TRBJ1-5 | TRBV2 | NA | NA | TGTGCCAGCAGTGAGGGGCGATCCCCTCGTCAGCCCCAGCATTTT | CASSEGRSPRQPQHF
TRBJ2-3 | TRBV6-5 | TRBD1 | NA | TGTGCCAGCGGTTGGGACAGGGTCACAGATACGCAGTATTTT | CASGWDRVTDTQYF
TRBJ2-1 | TRBV7-8 | TRBD2 | NA | TGTGCCAGCAGCCTGGAACTAGCGGGGCGACACAATGAGCAGTTCTTC | CASSLELAGRHNEQFF
TRBJ2-7 | TRBV6-1 | NA | NA | TGTGCCAGCAGCGGGGGGGGGACAGGCGCCTACGAGCAGTACTTC | CASSGGGTGAYEQYF
TRBJ2-5 | TRBV7-2 | NA | many | TGTGCCAGCACGGGGCAGGGTTGGGTCGAGACCCAGTACTTC | CASTGQGWVETQYF
TRBJ2-7 | TRBV2 | NA | NA | TGTGCCAGCAGTGATCTCAGCAGACTTACCTACGAGCAGTACTTC | CASSDLSRLTYEQYF
TRBJ2-5 | TRBV5-1 | NA | NA | TGCGCCAGCTCGCTACTAGATCCCCTCAGGGAAGAGACCCAGTACTTC | CASSLLDPLREETQYF